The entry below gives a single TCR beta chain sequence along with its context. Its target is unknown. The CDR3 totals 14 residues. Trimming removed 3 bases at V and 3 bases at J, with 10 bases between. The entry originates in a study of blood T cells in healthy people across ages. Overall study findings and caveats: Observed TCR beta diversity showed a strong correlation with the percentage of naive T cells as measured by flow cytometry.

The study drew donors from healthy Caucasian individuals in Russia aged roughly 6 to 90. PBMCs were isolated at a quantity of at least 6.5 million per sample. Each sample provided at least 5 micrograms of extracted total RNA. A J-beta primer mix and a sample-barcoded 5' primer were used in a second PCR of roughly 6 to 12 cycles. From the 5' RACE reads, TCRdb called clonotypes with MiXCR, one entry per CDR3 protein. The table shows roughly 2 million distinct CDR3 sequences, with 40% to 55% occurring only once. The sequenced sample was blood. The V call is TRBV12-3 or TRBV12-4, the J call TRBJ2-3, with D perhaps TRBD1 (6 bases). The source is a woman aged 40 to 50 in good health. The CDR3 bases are TGTGCCAGCAGTTTGTATAGGGGGACAGATACGCAGTATTTT. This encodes CASSLYRGTDTQYF.